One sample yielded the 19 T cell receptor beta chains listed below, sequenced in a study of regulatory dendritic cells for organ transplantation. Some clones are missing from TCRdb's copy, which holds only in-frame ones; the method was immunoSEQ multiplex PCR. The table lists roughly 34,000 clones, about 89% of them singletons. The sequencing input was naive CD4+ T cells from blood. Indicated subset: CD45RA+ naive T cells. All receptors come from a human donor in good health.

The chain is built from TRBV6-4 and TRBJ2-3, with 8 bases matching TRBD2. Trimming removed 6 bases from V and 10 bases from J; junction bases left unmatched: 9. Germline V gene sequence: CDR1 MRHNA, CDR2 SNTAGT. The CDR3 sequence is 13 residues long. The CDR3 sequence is CASSQSERGPQYF. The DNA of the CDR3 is TGTGCCAGCAGCCAATCGGAGCGGGGGCCGCAGTATTTT.

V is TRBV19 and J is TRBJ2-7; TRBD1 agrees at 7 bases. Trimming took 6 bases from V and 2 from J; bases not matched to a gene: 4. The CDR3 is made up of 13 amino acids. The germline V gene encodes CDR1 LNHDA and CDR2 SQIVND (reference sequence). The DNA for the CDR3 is TGTGCCAGTAGCCCGACAGGGACCTACGAGCAGTACTTC. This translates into CASSPTGTYEQYF.

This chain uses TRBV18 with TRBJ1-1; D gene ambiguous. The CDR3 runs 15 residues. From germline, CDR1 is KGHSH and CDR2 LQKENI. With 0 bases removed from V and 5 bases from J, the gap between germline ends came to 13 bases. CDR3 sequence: CASSPPRGSRTEAFF. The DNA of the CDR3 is TGTGCCAGCTCACCACCCCGGGGTAGTAGAACTGAAGCTTTCTTT.

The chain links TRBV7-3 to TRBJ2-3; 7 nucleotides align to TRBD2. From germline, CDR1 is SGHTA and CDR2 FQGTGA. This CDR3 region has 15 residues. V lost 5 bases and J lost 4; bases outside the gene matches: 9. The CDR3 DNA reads TGTGCCAGCAGCCCTTACCGAACTAGCGCAGATACGCAGTATTTT. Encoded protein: CASSPYRTSADTQYF.

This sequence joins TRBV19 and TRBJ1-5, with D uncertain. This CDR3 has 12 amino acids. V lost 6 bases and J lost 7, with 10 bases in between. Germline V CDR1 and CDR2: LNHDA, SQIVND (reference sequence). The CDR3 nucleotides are TGTGCCAGTAGGGTTTTTGGCCAGCCCCAGCATTTT. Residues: CASRVFGQPQHF.

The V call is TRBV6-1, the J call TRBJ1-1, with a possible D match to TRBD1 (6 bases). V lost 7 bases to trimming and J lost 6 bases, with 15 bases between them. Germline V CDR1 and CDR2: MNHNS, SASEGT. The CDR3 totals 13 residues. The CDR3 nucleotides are TGTGCCAGCATGGGTGTAGGGGGACCTGAAGCTTTCTTT. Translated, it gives CASMGVGGPEAFF.

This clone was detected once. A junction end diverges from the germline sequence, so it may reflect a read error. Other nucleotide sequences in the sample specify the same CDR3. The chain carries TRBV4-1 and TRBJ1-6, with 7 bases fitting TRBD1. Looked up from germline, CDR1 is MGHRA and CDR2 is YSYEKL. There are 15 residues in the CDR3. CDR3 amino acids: CASSQLQGGNSPLHF. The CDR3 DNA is TGCGCCAGCAGCCAATTGCAGGGGGGCAATTCGCCCCTCCACTTT.

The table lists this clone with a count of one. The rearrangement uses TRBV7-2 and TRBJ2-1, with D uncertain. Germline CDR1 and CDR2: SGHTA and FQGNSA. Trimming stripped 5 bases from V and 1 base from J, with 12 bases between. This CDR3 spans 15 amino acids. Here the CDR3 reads CASSVGDNSYNEQFF. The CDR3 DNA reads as TGTGCCAGCAGCGTGGGTGACAATTCCTACAATGAGCAGTTCTTC.

The DNA of the CDR3 is TGTGCCAGCAGCTTGGCGTACGGGGGGGATGAAAAACTGTTTTTT. Translated, it gives CASSLAYGGDEKLFF. This chain joins TRBV5-8 and TRBJ1-4; a possible D gene is TRBD1 (5 bases). The germline gives CDR1 SGHTS, CDR2 YDEGEE. V was clipped by 0 bases and J by 6 bases, with 12 bases between them. The CDR3 loop spans 15 amino acids.

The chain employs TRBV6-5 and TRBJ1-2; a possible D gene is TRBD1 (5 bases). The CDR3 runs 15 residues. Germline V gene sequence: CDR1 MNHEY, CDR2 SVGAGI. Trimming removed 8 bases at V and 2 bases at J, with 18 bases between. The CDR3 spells CASAIGTRENYGYTF. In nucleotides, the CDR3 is TGTGCCAGCGCAATTGGGACTCGAGAGAACTATGGCTACACCTTC.

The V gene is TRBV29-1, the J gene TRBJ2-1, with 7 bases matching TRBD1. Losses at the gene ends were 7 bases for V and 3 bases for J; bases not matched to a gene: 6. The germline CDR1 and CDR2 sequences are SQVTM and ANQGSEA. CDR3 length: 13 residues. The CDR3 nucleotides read TGCAGCGCCCGGGACAGCGTCTACAATGAGCAGTTCTTC. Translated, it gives CSARDSVYNEQFF.

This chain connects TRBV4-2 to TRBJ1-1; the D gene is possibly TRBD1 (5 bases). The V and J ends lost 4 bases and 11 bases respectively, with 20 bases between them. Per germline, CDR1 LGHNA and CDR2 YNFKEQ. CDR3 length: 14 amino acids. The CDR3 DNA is TGTGCCAGCAGCCTATCCCGAGGGGCCCGAGTGGCTTTCTTT. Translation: CASSLSRGARVAFF.

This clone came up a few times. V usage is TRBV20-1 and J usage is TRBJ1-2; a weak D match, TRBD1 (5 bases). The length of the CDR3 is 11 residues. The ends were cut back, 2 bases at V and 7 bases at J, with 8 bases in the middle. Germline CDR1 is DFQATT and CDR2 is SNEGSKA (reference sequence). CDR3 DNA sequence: TGCAGTGCTAGAACTCAGGGTGGCTACACCTTC. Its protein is CSARTQGGYTF.

CDR3: CASRHVGPNTEAFF. CDR3 sequence (DNA): TGTGCCAGCAGACACGTTGGACCGAACACTGAAGCTTTCTTT. The chain couples TRBV27 to TRBJ1-1; D not certain. The germline gives CDR1 MNHEY, CDR2 SMNVEV (reference sequence). The V gene lost 6 bases and the J gene lost 1 base, with 12 bases spanning the gap. The CDR3 runs to 14 residues.

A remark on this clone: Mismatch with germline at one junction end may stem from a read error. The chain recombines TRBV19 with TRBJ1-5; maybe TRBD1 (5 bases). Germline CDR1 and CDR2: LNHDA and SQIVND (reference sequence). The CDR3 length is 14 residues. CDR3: CASSIPQGLQPQHF. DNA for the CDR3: TGTGCAAGTAGTATCCCGCAGGGCCTTCAGCCCCAGCATTTT.

The CDR3 sequence is CARSLAWLTSNTGELFF. The CDR3 DNA follows: TGTGCCAGAAGCTTGGCCTGGCTTACCTCGAACACCGGGGAGCTGTTTTTT. The chain joins TRBV5-3 to TRBJ2-2; D uncertain. TRBV5-3 counts as an open reading frame of uncertain function. V was cut by 0 bases and J by 0 bases, with 12 bases left in between. There are 17 residues in the CDR3.

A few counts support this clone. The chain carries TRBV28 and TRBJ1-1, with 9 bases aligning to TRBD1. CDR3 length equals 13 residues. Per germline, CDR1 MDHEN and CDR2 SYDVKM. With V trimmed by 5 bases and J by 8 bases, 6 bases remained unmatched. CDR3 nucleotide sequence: TGTGCCAGCAGTCGGGGGGACAGGGCGGAAGCTTTCTTT. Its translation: CASSRGDRAEAFF.

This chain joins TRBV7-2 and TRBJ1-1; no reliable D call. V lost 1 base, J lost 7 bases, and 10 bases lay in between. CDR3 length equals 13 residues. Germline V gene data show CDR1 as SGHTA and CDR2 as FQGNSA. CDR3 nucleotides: TGTGCCAGCAGCTTAGAACGGTTCGATGAAGCTTTCTTT. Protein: CASSLERFDEAFF.

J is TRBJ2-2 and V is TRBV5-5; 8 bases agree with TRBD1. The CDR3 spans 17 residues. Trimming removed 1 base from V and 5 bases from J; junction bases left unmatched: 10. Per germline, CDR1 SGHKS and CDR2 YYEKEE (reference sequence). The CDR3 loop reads CASSLFLSDRVTGELFF. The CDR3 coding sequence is TGTGCCAGCAGCTTGTTTCTTTCGGACAGGGTTACCGGGGAGCTGTTTTTT. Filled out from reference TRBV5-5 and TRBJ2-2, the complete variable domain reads DAGVTQSPTHLIKTRGQQVTLRCSPISGHKSVSWYQQVLGQGPQFIFQYYEKEERGRGNFPDRFSARQFPNYSSELNVNALLLGDSALYLCASSLFLSDRVTGELFFGEGSRLTVL.